This T cell receptor beta chain is from a study of T cell changes during pregnancy in multiple sclerosis. Only one count was recorded for this clone. Profiled with immunoSEQ multiplex PCR; TCRdb holds only in-frame clones, not every one. Of roughly 90,000 clones listed, less than 95% are singletons. Germline-derived CDR1 and CDR2 are MNHNS and SASEGT. Trimming removed 8 bases at V and 4 bases at J, with 14 bases between. The CDR3 spans 13 residues. This TCR was recovered from a female donor with multiple sclerosis, enrolled in a pregnancy study. This specimen consisted of peripheral blood, obtained before pregnancy. This chain uses TRBV6-1 with TRBJ1-2; D is perhaps TRBD1 (5 bases). The CDR3 loop is CASGLRQGYGYTF. CDR3 DNA: TGTGCCAGCGGGCTTCGTCAGGGCTATGGCTACACCTTC.